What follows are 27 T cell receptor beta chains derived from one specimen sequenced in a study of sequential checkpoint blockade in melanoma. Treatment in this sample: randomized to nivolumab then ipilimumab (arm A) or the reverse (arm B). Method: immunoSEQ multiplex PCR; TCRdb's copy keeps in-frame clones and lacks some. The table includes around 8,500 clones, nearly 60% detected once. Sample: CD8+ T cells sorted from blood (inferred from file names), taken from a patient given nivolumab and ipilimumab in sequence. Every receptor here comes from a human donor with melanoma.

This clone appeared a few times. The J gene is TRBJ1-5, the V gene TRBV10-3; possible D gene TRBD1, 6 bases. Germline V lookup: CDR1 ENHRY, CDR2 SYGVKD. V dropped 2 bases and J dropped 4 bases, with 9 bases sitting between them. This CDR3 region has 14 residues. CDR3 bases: TGTGCCATCAGTGAGAGCAGGGGTAATCAGCCCCAGCATTTT. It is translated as CAISESRGNQPQHF.

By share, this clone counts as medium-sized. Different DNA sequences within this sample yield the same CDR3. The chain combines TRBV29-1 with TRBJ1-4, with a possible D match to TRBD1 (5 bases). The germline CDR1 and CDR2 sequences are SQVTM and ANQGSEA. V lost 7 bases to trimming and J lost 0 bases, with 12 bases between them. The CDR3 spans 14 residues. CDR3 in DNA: TGCAGCGCCGGGACTCCAGCAACTAATGAAAAACTGTTTTTT. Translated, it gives CSAGTPATNEKLFF.

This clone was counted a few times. CDR3 in DNA: TGTGCCAGCAGCTTAAGCCGCTATGGCTACACCTTC. Translating it yields CASSLSRYGYTF. The rearrangement joins TRBV7-9 to TRBJ1-2; D ambiguous. The V and J ends lost 2 bases and 4 bases respectively, with 5 bases between them. Germline CDR1 reads SEHNR; CDR2 reads FQNEAQ (reference sequence). This CDR3 spans 12 amino acids. Combining the CDR3 with reference TRBV7-9 and TRBJ1-2 gives the whole variable domain DTGVSQNPRHKITKRGQNVTFRCDPISEHNRLYWYRQTLGQGPEFLTYFQNEAQLEKSRLLSDRFSAERPKGSFSTLEIQRTEQGDSAMYLCASSLSRYGYTFGSGTRLTVV.

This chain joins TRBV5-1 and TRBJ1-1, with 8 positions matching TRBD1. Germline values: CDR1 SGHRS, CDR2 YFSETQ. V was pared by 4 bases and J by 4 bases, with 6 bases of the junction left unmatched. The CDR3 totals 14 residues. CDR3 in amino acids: CASSPGQGGTEAFF. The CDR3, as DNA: TGCGCCAGCAGCCCCGGACAGGGCGGCACTGAAGCTTTCTTT.

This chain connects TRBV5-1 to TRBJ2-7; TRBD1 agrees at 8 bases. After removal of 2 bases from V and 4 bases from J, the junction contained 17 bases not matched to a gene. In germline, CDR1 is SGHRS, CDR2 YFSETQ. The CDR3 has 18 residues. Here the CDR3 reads CASSFQSETGEDLYEQYF. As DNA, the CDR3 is TGCGCCAGCAGCTTCCAATCCGAGACAGGGGAGGATTTGTACGAGCAGTACTTC.

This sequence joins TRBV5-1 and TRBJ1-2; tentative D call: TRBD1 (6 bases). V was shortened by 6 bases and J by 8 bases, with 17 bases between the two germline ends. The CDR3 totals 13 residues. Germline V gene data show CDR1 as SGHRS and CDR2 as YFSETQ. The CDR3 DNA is TGCGCCAGCACTCAGGTGGGGGGGCCAGGCTACACCTTC. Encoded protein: CASTQVGGPGYTF. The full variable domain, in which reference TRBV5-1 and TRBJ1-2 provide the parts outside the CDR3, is KAGVTQTPRYLIKTRGQQVTLSCSPISGHRSVSWYQQTPGQGLQFLFEYFSETQRNKGNFPGRFSGRQFSNSRSEMNVSTLELGDSALYLCASTQVGGPGYTFGSGTRLTVV.

The CDR3 here is CASSLGWGDTEAFF. CDR3 in DNA: TGTGCCAGCAGCTTAGGTTGGGGGGACACTGAAGCTTTCTTT. The rearrangement links TRBV7-6 to TRBJ1-1, with D perhaps TRBD1 (5 bases). The CDR3 is 14 residues long. Germline CDR1 SGHVS, CDR2 FNYEAQ. V lost 1 base and J lost 3, with 9 bases in between.

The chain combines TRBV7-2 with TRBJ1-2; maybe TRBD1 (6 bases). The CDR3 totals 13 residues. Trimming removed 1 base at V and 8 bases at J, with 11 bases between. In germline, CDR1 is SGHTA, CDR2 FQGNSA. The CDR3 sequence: CASSLGDIGGYTF. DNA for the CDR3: TGTGCCAGCAGCTTAGGGGACATTGGGGGCTACACCTTC.

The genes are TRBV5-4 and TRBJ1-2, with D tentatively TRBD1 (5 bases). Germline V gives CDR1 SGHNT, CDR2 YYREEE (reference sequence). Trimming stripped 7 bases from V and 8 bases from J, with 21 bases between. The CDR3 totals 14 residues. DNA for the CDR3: TGTGCCAGCGGGTTGTCATCGGGGGACTCGGGCTACACCTTC. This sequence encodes CASGLSSGDSGYTF. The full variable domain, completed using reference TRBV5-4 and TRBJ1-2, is ETGVTQSPTHLIKTRGQQVTLRCSSQSGHNTVSWYQQALGQGPQFIFQYYREEENGRGNFPPRFSGLQFPNYSSELNVNALELDDSALYLCASGLSSGDSGYTFGSGTRLTVV.

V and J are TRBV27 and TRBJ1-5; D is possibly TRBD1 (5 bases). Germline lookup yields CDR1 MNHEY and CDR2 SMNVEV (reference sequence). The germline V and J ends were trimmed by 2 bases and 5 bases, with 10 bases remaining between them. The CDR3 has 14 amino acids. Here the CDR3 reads CASSLNAGYQPQHF. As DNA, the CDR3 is TGTGCCAGCAGTTTAAACGCAGGGTATCAGCCCCAGCATTTT.

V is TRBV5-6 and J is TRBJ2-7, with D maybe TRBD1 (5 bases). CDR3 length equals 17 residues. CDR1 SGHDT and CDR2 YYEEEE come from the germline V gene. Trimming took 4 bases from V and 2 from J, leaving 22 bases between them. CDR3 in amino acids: CASSGPRQNENPYEQYF. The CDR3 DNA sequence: TGTGCCAGCAGCGGCCCGAGACAGAACGAAAATCCCTACGAGCAGTACTTC.

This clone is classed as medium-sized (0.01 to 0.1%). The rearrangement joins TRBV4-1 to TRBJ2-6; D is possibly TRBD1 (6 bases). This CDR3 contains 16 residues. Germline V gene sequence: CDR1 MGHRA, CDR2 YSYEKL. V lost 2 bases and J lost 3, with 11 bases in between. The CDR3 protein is CASSQMGAYGANVLTF. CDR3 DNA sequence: TGCGCCAGCAGCCAAATGGGGGCTTATGGGGCCAACGTCCTGACTTTC.

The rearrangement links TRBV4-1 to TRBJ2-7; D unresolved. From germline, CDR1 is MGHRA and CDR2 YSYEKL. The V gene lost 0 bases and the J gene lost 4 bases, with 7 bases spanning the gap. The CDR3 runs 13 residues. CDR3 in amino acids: CASSQEAVYEQYF. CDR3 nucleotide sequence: TGCGCCAGCAGCCAAGAGGCAGTATACGAGCAGTACTTC.

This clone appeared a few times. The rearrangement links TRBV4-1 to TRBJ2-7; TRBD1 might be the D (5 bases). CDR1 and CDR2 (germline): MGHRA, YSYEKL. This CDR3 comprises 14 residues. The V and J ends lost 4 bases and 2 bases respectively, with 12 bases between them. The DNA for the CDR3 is TGCGCCAGCAGCCTAGGGCAGGGTACCTACGAGCAGTACTTC. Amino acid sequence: CASSLGQGTYEQYF.

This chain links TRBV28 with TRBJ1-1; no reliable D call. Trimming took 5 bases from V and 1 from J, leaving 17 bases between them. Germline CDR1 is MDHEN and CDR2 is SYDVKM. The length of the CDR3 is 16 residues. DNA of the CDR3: TGTGCCAGCAGTCACTTCCCCCCCTCGGGGAACACTGAAGCTTTCTTT. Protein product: CASSHFPPSGNTEAFF.

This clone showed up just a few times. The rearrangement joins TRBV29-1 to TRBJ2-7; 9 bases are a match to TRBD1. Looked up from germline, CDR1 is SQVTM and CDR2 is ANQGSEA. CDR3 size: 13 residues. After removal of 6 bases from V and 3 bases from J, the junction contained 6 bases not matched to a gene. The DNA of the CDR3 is TGCAGCGTCGCTCCGGGACAGGGCTACGAGCAGTACTTC. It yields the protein CSVAPGQGYEQYF.

CDR3 region: CASSGDRGSYEQYF. DNA for the CDR3: TGTGCCAGCAGCGGGGACAGGGGATCCTACGAGCAGTACTTC. This chain joins TRBV9 and TRBJ2-7, with 10 bases fitting TRBD1. CDR1 is SGDLS and CDR2 is YYNGEE in the germline V gene. Unmatched junction bases numbered 1, after V lost 3 bases and J lost 1 base. The CDR3 sequence is 14 residues long.

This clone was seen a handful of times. CDR3 sequence (DNA): TGTGCCAGTAGTATCGCCACAGGTCGGGAAGCTTTCTTT. This sequence encodes CASSIATGREAFF. The J gene is TRBJ1-1, the V gene TRBV19; weak D call: TRBD1 (5 bases). This CDR3 comprises 13 residues. Germline V gene sequence: CDR1 LNHDA, CDR2 SQIVND (reference sequence). Trimming removed 3 bases at V and 8 bases at J, with 13 bases between.

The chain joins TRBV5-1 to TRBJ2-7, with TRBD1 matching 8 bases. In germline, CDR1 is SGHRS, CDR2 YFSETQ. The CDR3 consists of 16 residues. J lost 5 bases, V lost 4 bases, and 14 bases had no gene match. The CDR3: CASSLSPGQAGHEQYF. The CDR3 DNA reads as TGCGCCAGCAGCCTCAGTCCGGGACAGGCCGGCCACGAGCAGTACTTC.

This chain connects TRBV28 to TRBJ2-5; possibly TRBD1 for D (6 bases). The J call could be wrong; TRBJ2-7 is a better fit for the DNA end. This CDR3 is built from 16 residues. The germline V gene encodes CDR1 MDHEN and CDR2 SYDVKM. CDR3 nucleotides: TGTGCCAGCAGTTTATTTCGGACAGCCTTAACCTACGAGCAGTACTTC. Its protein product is CASSLFRTALTYEQYF.

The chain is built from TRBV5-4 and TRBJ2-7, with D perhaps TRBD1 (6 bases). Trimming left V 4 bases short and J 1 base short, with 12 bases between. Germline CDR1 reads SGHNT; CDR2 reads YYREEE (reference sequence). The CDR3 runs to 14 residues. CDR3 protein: CASSPRDKSYEQYF. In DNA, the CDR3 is TGTGCCAGCAGCCCCCGGGACAAATCCTACGAGCAGTACTTC.

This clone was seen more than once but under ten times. The CDR3 nucleotides read TGTGCCAGCAGCGCAGGGTCTGGGGCCAACGTCCTGACTTTC. Translation gives CASSAGSGANVLTF. The V call is TRBV11-2, the J call TRBJ2-6, with D tentatively TRBD1 (5 bases). Germline V gene sequence: CDR1 SGHAT, CDR2 FQNNGV. Trimming removed 5 bases from V and 1 base from J, with 6 bases in between. This CDR3 comprises 14 residues.

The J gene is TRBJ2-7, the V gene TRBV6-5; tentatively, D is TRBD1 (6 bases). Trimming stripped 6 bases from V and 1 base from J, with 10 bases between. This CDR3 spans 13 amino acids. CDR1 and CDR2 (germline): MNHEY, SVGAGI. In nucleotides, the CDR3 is TGTGCCAGCAGCTCCGGACAGTCCTACGAGCAGTACTTC. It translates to CASSSGQSYEQYF.

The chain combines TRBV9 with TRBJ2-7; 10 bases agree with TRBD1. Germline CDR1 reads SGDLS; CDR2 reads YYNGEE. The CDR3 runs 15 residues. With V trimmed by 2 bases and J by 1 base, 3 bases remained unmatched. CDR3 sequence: CASSVGDRGSYEQYF. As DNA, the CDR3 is TGTGCCAGCAGCGTCGGGGACAGGGGTTCCTACGAGCAGTACTTC.

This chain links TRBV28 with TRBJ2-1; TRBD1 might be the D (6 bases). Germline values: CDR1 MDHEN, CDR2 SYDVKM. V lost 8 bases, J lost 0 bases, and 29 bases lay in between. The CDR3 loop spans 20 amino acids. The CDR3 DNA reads TGTGCCAGCGCCTTAAGACAACAGGGCCCCAAAGGTAGCTCCTACAATGAGCAGTTCTTC. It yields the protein CASALRQQGPKGSSYNEQFF.

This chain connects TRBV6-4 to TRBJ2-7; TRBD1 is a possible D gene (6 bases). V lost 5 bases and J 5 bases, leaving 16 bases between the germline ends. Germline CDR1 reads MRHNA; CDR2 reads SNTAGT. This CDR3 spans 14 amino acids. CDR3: CASSPTRGPNEQYF. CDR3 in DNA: TGTGCCAGCAGTCCGACCAGGGGTCCAAACGAGCAGTACTTC.

CDR3 in amino acids: CASSPNPYEQYF. CDR3 nucleotides: TGTGCCAGCAGTCCCAATCCCTACGAGCAGTACTTC. The V and J genes are TRBV9 and TRBJ2-5; D unclear. The DNA end favors TRBJ2-7, so the J call may be wrong. This CDR3 has 12 amino acids. Germline loops: CDR1 SGDLS, CDR2 YYNGEE.